A single sample gave rise to the 17 T cell receptor beta chains below, sequenced in a study of cytomegalovirus exposure and HLA in healthy donors. The PCR employed 60 Vbeta primers together with 13 Jbeta primers. The repertoire was sequenced with immunoSEQ multiplex PCR; TCRdb's copy has only in-frame clones and lacks some. The sample contains about 130,000 clones, under 85% of which appear only once. What was sequenced was PBMCs. Receptors were obtained from a woman between 35 and 50 years old in good health and CMV-seropositive.

This clone was found once. The V gene is TRBV10-2, the J gene TRBJ1-2; a possible D gene is TRBD1 (6 bases). The V and J ends lost 8 bases and 4 bases respectively, with 14 bases between them. In germline, CDR1 is WSHSY, CDR2 SAAADI. The CDR3 runs 13 residues. CDR3 sequence: CASGRDKGYGYTF. DNA of the CDR3: TGCGCCAGCGGGAGGGACAAGGGCTATGGCTACACCTTC.

The chain is built from TRBV11-2 and TRBJ2-1, with D perhaps TRBD2 (6 bases). CDR1 and CDR2 from the germline V gene are SGHAT and FQNNGV. This CDR3 region has 15 residues. V gave up 0 bases and J gave up 7 bases, with 13 bases separating them. The chain's CDR3 is CASSLEGLASNEQFF. Here the CDR3 DNA reads TGTGCCAGCAGCTTAGAAGGGCTAGCGTCGAATGAGCAGTTCTTC.

V gene TRBV9 combines with J gene TRBJ2-1, with a weak D call TRBD2 (7 bases). The germline CDR1 and CDR2 sequences are SGDLS and YYNGEE. V lost 0 bases and J 4 bases, leaving 14 bases between the germline ends. This CDR3 has 16 residues. The CDR3 loop reads CASSVEGGIEYNEQFF. The CDR3 DNA reads TGTGCCAGCAGCGTAGAGGGGGGGATTGAGTACAATGAGCAGTTCTTC. The whole variable domain, remainder taken from reference TRBV9 and TRBJ2-1, is DSGVTQTPKHLITATGQRVTLRCSPRSGDLSVYWYQQSLDQGLQFLIQYYNGEERAKGNILERFSAQQFPDLHSELNLSSLELGDSALYFCASSVEGGIEYNEQFFGPGTRLTVL.

This clone has a single count. The chain uses TRBV6-6 and TRBJ1-2; D is uncertain. V lost 5 bases, J lost 8 bases, and 9 bases lay in between. The germline gives CDR1 MNHNY, CDR2 SVGAGI (reference sequence). The CDR3 consists of 11 residues. Written as DNA, the CDR3 is TGTGCCAGCAGTCTATCGGGGGGCTACACCTTC. Amino acids: CASSLSGGYTF.

The table lists this clone with a few counts. The CDR3 region has the DNA TGTGCCAGCAGGGACTACGGGACTAGGATTGGGGAGCAGTTCTTC. Protein: CASRDYGTRIGEQFF. This chain connects TRBV6-5 to TRBJ2-1; 8 nucleotides line up with TRBD2. Losses at the gene ends were 6 bases for V and 10 bases for J; bases not matched to a gene: 14. CDR1 and CDR2 from the germline V gene are MNHEY and SVGAGI. This CDR3 has 15 residues.

This chain links TRBV28 with TRBJ1-2; TRBD1 might be the D (5 bases). Per the germline V gene, CDR1 is MDHEN and CDR2 is SYDVKM. The CDR3 sequence is 15 residues long. V was trimmed by 2 bases and J by 7 bases, leaving 17 bases between them. CDR3 region: CASSLLLVGGGGYTF. CDR3 bases: TGTGCCAGCAGTTTACTTCTCGTGGGGGGTGGTGGCTACACCTTC.

Written as DNA, the CDR3 is TGCGCCAGCAGCCCCACGGACTACCTCATACCGTACAATGAGCAGTTCTTC. Translated, it gives CASSPTDYLIPYNEQFF. The chain recombines TRBV5-1 with TRBJ2-1, with D possibly being TRBD2 (6 bases). V was shortened by 4 bases and J by 4 bases, with 21 bases between the two germline ends. The CDR3 spans 17 residues. CDR1 is SGHRS, CDR2 YFSETQ, per germline.

The CDR3 spells CASRDRGMNEQFF. CDR3 sequence (DNA): TGTGCCAGTAGGGACAGGGGGATGAATGAGCAGTTCTTC. This chain links TRBV19 with TRBJ2-1; 10 bases are shared with TRBD1. Germline lookup yields CDR1 LNHDA and CDR2 SQIVND (reference sequence). Trimming at V came to 6 bases and at J to 7 bases, leaving 3 bases not matched to a gene. This CDR3 contains 13 residues.

V and J are TRBV18 and TRBJ2-2, with 13 bases matching TRBD2. Losses at the gene ends were 5 bases for V and 0 bases for J; bases not matched to a gene: 3. This CDR3 has 17 residues. Looked up from germline, CDR1 is KGHSH and CDR2 is LQKENI. CDR3 protein: CASSLGLAGTNTGELFF. In nucleotides, the CDR3 is TGTGCCAGCTCATTGGGACTAGCGGGAACGAACACCGGGGAGCTGTTTTTT.

This chain connects TRBV6-5 to TRBJ1-2; 10 bases are shared with TRBD1. Unmatched junction bases numbered 13, after V lost 4 bases and J lost 8 bases. This CDR3 is 16 amino acids long. Germline V CDR1 and CDR2: MNHEY, SVGAGI. The DNA of the CDR3 is TGTGCCAGCAGTTCCAGGGACAGGGGTCTCTATGAGGGCTACACCTTC. Amino acids: CASSSRDRGLYEGYTF.

The V and J genes are TRBV29-1 and TRBJ2-1; D ambiguous. CDR3 length: 11 amino acids. The V and J ends lost 7 bases and 10 bases respectively, with 14 bases between them. Germline loops: CDR1 SQVTM, CDR2 ANQGSEA. The CDR3: CSATDLEEQFF. DNA of the CDR3: TGCAGCGCTACCGACTTGGAAGAGCAGTTCTTC.

The rearrangement uses TRBV6-6 and TRBJ1-4; 7 bases map to TRBD1. Germline V lookup: CDR1 MNHNY, CDR2 SVGAGI (reference sequence). V lost 5 bases, J lost 6 bases, and 9 bases stayed unmatched. The CDR3 runs 15 residues. This CDR3 is CASSPRTGADEKLFF. CDR3 DNA sequence: TGTGCCAGCAGTCCCCGGACAGGTGCGGATGAAAAACTGTTTTTT.

The V call is TRBV27, the J call TRBJ2-5; 10 positions agree with TRBD2. The germline V gene has CDR1 MNHEY and CDR2 SMNVEV (reference sequence). The CDR3 extends over 14 amino acids. The ends lost 6 bases at V and 5 bases at J; junction bases unmatched: 6. CDR3 coding DNA: TGTGCCAGCAGGGACCTAGCGGGAGTGGAGACCCAGTACTTC. Protein product: CASRDLAGVETQYF.

This chain joins TRBV7-8 and TRBJ2-5; a weak D match, TRBD1 (6 bases). Germline CDR1 is SGHVS and CDR2 is FQNEAQ. V dropped 3 bases and J dropped 5 bases, with 13 bases sitting between them. CDR3 length: 14 residues. The CDR3 region is CASSFQGSRETQYF. The CDR3 DNA is TGTGCCAGCAGCTTTCAGGGGTCCAGGGAGACCCAGTACTTC.

V is TRBV7-8 and J is TRBJ1-1, with 12 bases that match TRBD1. CDR1 is SGHVS and CDR2 is FQNEAQ in the germline V gene. V shed 4 bases, J shed 3 bases, and the junction held 6 bases outside the gene matches. There are 16 residues in the CDR3. The chain's CDR3 is CASSWGQGARDTEAFF. DNA for the CDR3: TGTGCCAGCAGCTGGGGACAGGGGGCTAGGGACACTGAAGCTTTCTTT.

V is TRBV6-5 and J is TRBJ1-1; 8 nucleotides match TRBD1. The J segment lost 6 bases and the V segment lost 4 bases, leaving 4 bases of the junction unmatched. There are 13 residues in the CDR3. The germline CDR1 and CDR2 sequences are MNHEY and SVGAGI. The CDR3 DNA reads TGTGCCAGCAGTTGGAACAGGGGGTCTGAAGCTTTCTTT. Translated: CASSWNRGSEAFF.

The chain has TRBV7-3 and TRBJ2-1; 13 positions match TRBD2. Germline trimming cut 2 bases from V and 10 bases from J; bases unmatched to any gene: 5. Germline loops: CDR1 SGHTA, CDR2 FQGTGA. The CDR3 sequence is 15 residues long. CDR3: CASSLGLAGVWEQFF. DNA for the CDR3: TGTGCCAGCAGCTTAGGACTAGCGGGAGTTTGGGAGCAGTTCTTC.